A single sample is the source of the 18 T cell receptor beta chains below, sequenced in a study of shared clonotypes between healthy human individuals. The assay was immunoSEQ multiplex PCR, and TCRdb's table has in-frame clones only and misses some. This repertoire shows about 380,000 clones, approximately 97% found once; its top ten account for more than 0.3%. Sequencing used memory CD8+ T cells sorted from blood. Subset defined: CD45RO+ cells pooled with CCR7-negative TemRA cells. These receptors originate from a man aged 30-40 years in good health.

The chain joins TRBV18 to TRBJ2-1; 9 bases align to TRBD2. V lost 3 bases to trimming and J lost 8 bases; unmatched junction nucleotides: 11. This CDR3 is 16 amino acids long. Germline V gives CDR1 KGHSH, CDR2 LQKENI. The CDR3 protein is CASSPPYWREGDEQFF. CDR3 nucleotide sequence: TGTGCCAGCTCACCCCCTTATTGGCGGGAGGGAGATGAGCAGTTCTTC.

This clone appeared a single time. The V call is TRBV2, the J call TRBJ2-1; perhaps TRBD1 as D (7 bases). Germline assignment: CDR1 SNHLY and CDR2 FYNNEI. The CDR3 runs to 15 residues. Trimming cost V 5 bases and J 6 bases, with 17 bases left between them. CDR3 amino acids: CASSLQGSGPNEQFF. In DNA, the CDR3 is TGTGCCAGCAGTTTACAGGGGAGCGGGCCCAATGAGCAGTTCTTC.

The chain's CDR3 is CAWGWRSSYEQYF. The CDR3 DNA sequence: TGTGCCTGGGGGTGGCGGAGCTCCTACGAGCAGTACTTC. The chain combines TRBV30 with TRBJ2-7; D unresolved. Germline values: CDR1 GTSNPN, CDR2 SVGIG (reference sequence). The CDR3 is 13 amino acids. The V end was cut by 5 bases, the J end by 0 bases, with 11 bases between.

With regard to this clone: One end of the junction varies from germline; a read error may be responsible. The gene calls are TRBV7-7 and TRBJ2-7; D possibly corresponds to TRBD2 (5 bases). CDR3 length: 13 residues. CDR1 and CDR2 (germline): SSHAT, FNYEAQ (reference sequence). DNA of the CDR3: TGTGCTAGCAGCTTAGCGATTTCCCACGAGCAGTACTTC. Translating it yields CASSLAISHEQYF. Together with reference TRBV7-7 and TRBJ2-7, the CDR3 gives the full variable domain: GAGVSQSPRYKVTKRGQDVTLRCDPISSHATLYWYQQALGQGPEFLTYFNYEAQPDKSGLPSDRFSAERPEGSISTLTIQRTEQRDSAMYRCASSLAISHEQYFGPGTRLTVT.

The chain couples TRBV30 to TRBJ2-7; D is unclear. The CDR3 totals 15 residues. V lost 3 bases to trimming and J lost 2 bases, with 17 bases between them. CDR1 is GTSNPN, CDR2 SVGIG, per germline (reference sequence). The CDR3 sequence is CAWRAVGFVPYEQYF. In DNA form, the CDR3 reads TGTGCCTGGAGGGCTGTAGGGTTCGTCCCCTACGAGCAGTACTTC.

The V gene is TRBV10-3, the J gene TRBJ1-2; 7 positions agree with TRBD1. This CDR3 has 15 residues. The V gene's germline CDR1 is ENHRY and CDR2 SYGVKD. V lost 2 bases to trimming and J lost 2 bases; unmatched junction nucleotides: 5. This CDR3 reads CAISEGGQPNYGYTF. Written as DNA, the CDR3 is TGTGCCATCAGTGAGGGGGGACAGCCCAACTATGGCTACACCTTC.

The genes are TRBV28 and TRBJ2-7, with 9 bases fitting TRBD1. CDR3 length equals 13 residues. V lost 2 bases and J lost 5; bases outside the gene matches: 1. CDR1 is MDHEN and CDR2 is SYDVKM in the germline V gene. The CDR3: CASSLGDRDEQYF. The DNA for the CDR3 is TGTGCCAGCAGTTTAGGGGACAGGGACGAGCAGTACTTC.

This chain uses TRBV6-1 with TRBJ2-3; the match to TRBD2 covers 7 bases. The CDR3 is 16 amino acids. Losses at the gene ends were 0 bases for V and 1 base for J; bases not matched to a gene: 4. CDR1 is MNHNS, CDR2 SASEGT, per germline. The CDR3 nucleotides are TGTGCCAGCAGTGAAGCAGGAACTAGCGGCACAGATACGCAGTATTTT. Its translation: CASSEAGTSGTDTQYF.

The chain carries TRBV29-1 and TRBJ1-3, with D unclear. Trimming removed 4 bases at V and 2 bases at J, with 6 bases between. The CDR3 loop spans 12 amino acids. The germline CDR1 and CDR2 sequences are SQVTM and ANQGSEA. For the CDR3, the DNA is TGCAGCGTTGCCACAGCTGGAAACACCATATATTTT. Translation: CSVATAGNTIYF.

The chain is built from TRBV19 and TRBJ2-4, with D perhaps given as TRBD1 or TRBD2 (5 bases each). The germline V and J ends were trimmed by 5 bases and 6 bases, with 8 bases remaining between them. Per the germline V gene, CDR1 is LNHDA and CDR2 is SQIVND (reference sequence). There are 12 residues in the CDR3. CDR3 sequence (DNA): TGTGCCAGTAGTGTGGGACGAAACATTCAGTACTTC. This sequence encodes CASSVGRNIQYF.

The chain couples TRBV2 to TRBJ2-7; TRBD2 aligns across 9 bases. The CDR3 is made up of 14 amino acids. V dropped 1 base and J dropped 2; count of bases not matched to a gene: 0. Germline V CDR1 and CDR2: SNHLY, FYNNEI. The CDR3 is CASSEEREAYEQYF. The CDR3 DNA reads as TGTGCCAGCAGTGAAGAGCGGGAGGCCTACGAGCAGTACTTC.

V gene TRBV7-9 combines with J gene TRBJ2-2; 12 bases align to TRBD2. The CDR3 sequence is 17 residues long. Per the germline V gene, CDR1 is SEHNR and CDR2 is FQNEAQ (reference sequence). Trimming removed 1 base from V and 3 bases from J; junction bases left unmatched: 3. The CDR3 reads CASSLGLAGAYTGELFF. CDR3 sequence (DNA): TGTGCCAGCAGCTTAGGACTAGCGGGAGCCTACACCGGGGAGCTGTTTTTT.

This clone was found once. The chain joins TRBV7-3 to TRBJ2-5, with TRBD1 as a possible D gene (5 bases). Trimming cost V 1 base and J 2 bases, with 11 bases left between them. This CDR3 spans 15 amino acids. Germline V gene sequence: CDR1 SGHTA, CDR2 FQGTGA. The CDR3 bases are TGTGCCAGCAGCTTAAGAAATGGGGCGCAAGAGACCCAGTACTTC. Its protein product is CASSLRNGAQETQYF.

Turning to this clone: Additional DNA sequences in this sample encode the identical CDR3. The chain links TRBV28 to TRBJ2-7; D unresolved. V was shortened by 3 bases and J by 7 bases, with 4 bases between the two germline ends. The CDR3 loop spans 10 amino acids. Germline assignment: CDR1 MDHEN and CDR2 SYDVKM. CDR3 residues: CASSLGEQYF. CDR3 nucleotides: TGTGCCAGCAGTTTGGGGGAGCAGTACTTC. Filled out from reference TRBV28 and TRBJ2-7, the complete variable domain reads DVKVTQSSRYLVKRTGEKVFLECVQDMDHENMFWYRQDPGLGLRLIYFSYDVKMKEKGDIPEGYSVSREKKERFSLILESASTNQTSMYLCASSLGEQYFGPGTRLTVT.

This chain links TRBV27 with TRBJ2-1; TRBD1 matches 8 bases. The junction had 10 bases not matched to a gene; V was cut back by 7 bases and J by 5 bases. There are 15 residues in the CDR3. Germline V CDR1 and CDR2: MNHEY, SMNVEV (reference sequence). The CDR3 DNA reads TGTGCCAGCACCCTTGGCAGGGGGCCCAACAATGAGCAGTTCTTC. This translates into CASTLGRGPNNEQFF.

The rearrangement uses TRBV5-1 and TRBJ2-7; D not resolved. The CDR3 sequence is 13 residues long. Between the trimmed V and J ends, which lost 0 bases and 4 bases, there was a span of 8 bases. Germline V gives CDR1 SGHRS, CDR2 YFSETQ. This CDR3 reads CASSLGLPYEQYF. The CDR3 nucleotides read TGCGCCAGCAGCTTGGGACTTCCTTACGAGCAGTACTTC.

The rearrangement links TRBV6-6 to TRBJ1-2, with a possible D match to TRBD1 (6 bases). In germline, CDR1 is MNHNY, CDR2 SVGAGI (reference sequence). The CDR3 sequence is 14 residues long. Trimming cost V 3 bases and J 2 bases, with 10 bases left between them. This chain's CDR3 is CASSYGGQNYGYTF. In DNA, the CDR3 is TGTGCCAGCAGTTATGGGGGCCAGAACTATGGCTACACCTTC.

The chain uses TRBV7-3 and TRBJ2-3; D is unresolved. Per germline, CDR1 SGHTA and CDR2 FQGTGA. The CDR3 has 13 residues. V was trimmed by 2 bases and J by 5 bases, leaving 8 bases between them. The CDR3 protein is CASSLYSGDTQYF. The CDR3 DNA is TGTGCCAGCAGCTTATATTCGGGAGATACGCAGTATTTT.